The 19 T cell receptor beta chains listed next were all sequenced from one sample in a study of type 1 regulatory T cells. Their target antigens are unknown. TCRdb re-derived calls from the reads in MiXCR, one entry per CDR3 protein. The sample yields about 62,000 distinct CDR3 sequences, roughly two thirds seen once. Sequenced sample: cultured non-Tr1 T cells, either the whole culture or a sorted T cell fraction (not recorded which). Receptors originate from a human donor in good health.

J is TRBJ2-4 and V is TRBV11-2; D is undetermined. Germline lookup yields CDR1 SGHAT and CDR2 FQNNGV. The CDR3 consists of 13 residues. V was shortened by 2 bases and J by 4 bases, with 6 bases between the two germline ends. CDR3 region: CASSLFLKNIQYF. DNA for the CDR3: TGTGCCAGCAGCTTATTTCTGAAAAACATTCAGTACTTC.

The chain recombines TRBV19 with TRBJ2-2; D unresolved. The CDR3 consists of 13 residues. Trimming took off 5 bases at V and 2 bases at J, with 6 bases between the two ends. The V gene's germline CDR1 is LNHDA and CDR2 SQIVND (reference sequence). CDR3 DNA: TGTGCCAGTAGTCATCCAAACACCGGGGAGCTGTTTTTT. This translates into CASSHPNTGELFF.

The CDR3 sequence: CASSTRISGRGDEQFF. The CDR3 DNA is TGTGCCAGCAGTACCCGGATTAGCGGGAGAGGGGATGAGCAGTTCTTC. The J gene is TRBJ2-1, the V gene TRBV27, with TRBD2 matching 9 bases. Germline CDR1 is MNHEY and CDR2 is SMNVEV (reference sequence). This CDR3 is 16 amino acids long. V was clipped by 5 bases and J by 8 bases; unmatched bases: 13.

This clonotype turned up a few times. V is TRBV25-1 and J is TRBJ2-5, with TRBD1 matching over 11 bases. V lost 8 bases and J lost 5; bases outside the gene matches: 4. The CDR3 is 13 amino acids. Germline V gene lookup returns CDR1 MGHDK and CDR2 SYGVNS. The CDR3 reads CASGQGAGETQYF. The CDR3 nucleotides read TGTGCCAGCGGACAGGGGGCGGGGGAGACCCAGTACTTC.

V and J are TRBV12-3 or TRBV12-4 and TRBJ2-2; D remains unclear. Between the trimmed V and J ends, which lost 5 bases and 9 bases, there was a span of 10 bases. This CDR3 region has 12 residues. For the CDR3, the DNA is TGTGCCAGCAGTGAAACACTCTGGGAGCTGTTTTTT. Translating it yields CASSETLWELFF.

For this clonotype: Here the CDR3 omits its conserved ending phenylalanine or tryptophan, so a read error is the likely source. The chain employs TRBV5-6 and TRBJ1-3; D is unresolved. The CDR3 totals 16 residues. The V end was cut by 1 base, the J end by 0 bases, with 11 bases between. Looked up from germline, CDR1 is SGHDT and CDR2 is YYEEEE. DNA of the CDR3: TGTGCCAGCAGCTTGAACCCAGGACTCTCTGGAAACACCATATATTCT. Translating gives CASSLNPGLSGNTIYS.

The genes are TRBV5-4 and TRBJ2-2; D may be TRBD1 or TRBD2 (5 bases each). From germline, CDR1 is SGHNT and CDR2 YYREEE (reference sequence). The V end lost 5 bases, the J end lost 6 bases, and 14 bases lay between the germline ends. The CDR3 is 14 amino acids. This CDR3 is CASRSNQGPGELFF. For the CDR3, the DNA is TGTGCCAGCAGGTCAAATCAGGGACCCGGGGAGCTGTTTTTT.

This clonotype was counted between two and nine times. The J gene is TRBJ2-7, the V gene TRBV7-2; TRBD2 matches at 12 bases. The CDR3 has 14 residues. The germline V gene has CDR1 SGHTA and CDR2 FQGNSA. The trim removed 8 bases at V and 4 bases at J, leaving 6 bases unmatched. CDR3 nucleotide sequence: TGTGCCAGCGGAGCCGGGACTAGCGGGTACGAGCAGTACTTC. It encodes CASGAGTSGYEQYF.

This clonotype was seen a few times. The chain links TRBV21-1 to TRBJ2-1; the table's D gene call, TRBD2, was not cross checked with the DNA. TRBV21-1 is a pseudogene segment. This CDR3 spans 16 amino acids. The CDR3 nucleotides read TGTGCCAGCAGCAAGTTTCTAGCGGGAGGCTACAATGAGCAGTTCTTC. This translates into CASSKFLAGGYNEQFF.

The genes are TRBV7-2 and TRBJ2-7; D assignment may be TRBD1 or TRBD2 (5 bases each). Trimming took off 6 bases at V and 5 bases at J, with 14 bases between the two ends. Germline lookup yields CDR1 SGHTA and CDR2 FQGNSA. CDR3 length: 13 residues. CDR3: CASRPGTNDEQYF. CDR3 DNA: TGTGCCAGCAGACCCGGGACCAACGACGAGCAGTACTTC.

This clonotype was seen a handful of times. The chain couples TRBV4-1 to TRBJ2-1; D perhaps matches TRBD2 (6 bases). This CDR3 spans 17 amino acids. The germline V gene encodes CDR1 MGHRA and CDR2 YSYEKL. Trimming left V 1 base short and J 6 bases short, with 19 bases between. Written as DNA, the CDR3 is TGCGCCAGCAGCCAAGTGCTGGCGGGACGGCACCCCAATGAGCAGTTCTTC. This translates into CASSQVLAGRHPNEQFF.

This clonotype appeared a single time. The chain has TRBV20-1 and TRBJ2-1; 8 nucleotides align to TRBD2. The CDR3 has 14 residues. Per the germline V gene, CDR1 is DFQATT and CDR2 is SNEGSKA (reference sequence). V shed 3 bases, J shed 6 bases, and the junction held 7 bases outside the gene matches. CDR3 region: CSASSREGFNEQFF. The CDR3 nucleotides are TGCAGTGCTAGTAGCCGGGAGGGTTTCAATGAGCAGTTCTTC.

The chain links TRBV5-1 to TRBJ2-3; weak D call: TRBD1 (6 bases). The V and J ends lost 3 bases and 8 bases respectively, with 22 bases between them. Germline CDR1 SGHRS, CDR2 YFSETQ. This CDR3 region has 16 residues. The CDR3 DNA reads TGCGCCAGCAGCTCGAACACCTTAGCAGGGGATGGTACGCAGTATTTT. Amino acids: CASSSNTLAGDGTQYF.

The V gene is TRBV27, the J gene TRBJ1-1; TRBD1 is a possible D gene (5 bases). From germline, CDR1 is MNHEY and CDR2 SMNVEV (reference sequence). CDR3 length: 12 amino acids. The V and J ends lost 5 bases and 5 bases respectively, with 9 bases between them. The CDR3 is CASSMGGTEAFF. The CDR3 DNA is TGTGCCAGCAGTATGGGGGGAACTGAAGCTTTCTTT.

CDR3 amino acids: CASSPRTTNNEQFF. The CDR3 bases are TGTGCCAGCAGCCCCCGGACTACCAACAATGAGCAGTTCTTC. The rearrangement joins TRBV7-9 to TRBJ2-1, with a tentative D call TRBD2 (6 bases). Trimming removed 5 bases at V and 5 bases at J, with 13 bases between. The CDR3 totals 14 residues. Germline assignment: CDR1 SEHNR and CDR2 FQNEAQ (reference sequence).

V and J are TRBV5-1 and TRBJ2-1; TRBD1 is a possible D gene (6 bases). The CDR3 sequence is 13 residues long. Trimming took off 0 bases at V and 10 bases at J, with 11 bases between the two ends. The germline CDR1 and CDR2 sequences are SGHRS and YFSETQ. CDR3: CASSLDRVREQFF. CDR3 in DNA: TGCGCCAGCAGCTTGGACAGGGTGAGGGAGCAGTTCTTC.

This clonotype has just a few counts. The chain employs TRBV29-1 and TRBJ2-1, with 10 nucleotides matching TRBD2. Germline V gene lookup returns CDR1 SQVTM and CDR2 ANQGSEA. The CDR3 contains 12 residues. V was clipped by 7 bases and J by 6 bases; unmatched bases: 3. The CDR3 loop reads CSGAGGINEQFF. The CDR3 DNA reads TGCAGCGGAGCGGGAGGGATCAATGAGCAGTTCTTC.

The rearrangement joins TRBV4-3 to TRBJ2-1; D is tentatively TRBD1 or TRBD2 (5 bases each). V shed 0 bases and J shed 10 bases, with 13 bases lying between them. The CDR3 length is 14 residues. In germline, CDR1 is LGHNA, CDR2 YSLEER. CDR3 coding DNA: TGCGCCAGCAGCCAAGATAACGGGGCATCGGAGCAGTTCTTC. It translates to CASSQDNGASEQFF.

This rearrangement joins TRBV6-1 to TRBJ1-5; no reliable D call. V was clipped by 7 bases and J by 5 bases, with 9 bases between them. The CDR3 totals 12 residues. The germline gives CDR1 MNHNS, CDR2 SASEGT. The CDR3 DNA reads TGTGCCAGCAATATTGGGGATCAGCCCCAGCATTTT. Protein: CASNIGDQPQHF.